This T cell receptor (beta chain) was retrieved from a study of OX40 agonist ivuxolimab in advanced cancers. Describing the broader study: Ivuxolimab was a fully human IgG2 agonistic monoclonal antibody targeting the costimulatory receptor OX40 (CD134). Prior anti-PD-1, anti-PD-L1 or anti-CTLA-4 therapy was permitted, and about two fifths of dose-escalation patients had received checkpoint inhibitors. Partial responses occurred in three dose-escalation patients: two with cutaneous melanoma and one with hepatocellular carcinoma. Peripheral TCRbeta sequencing was intended to test whether TCR sequence diversity was altered and clonal T-cell expansion was caused by ivuxolimab. The paper describes the monotherapy dose-escalation part (N ≈ 52 patients) of the phase I trial of ivuxolimab. The dose-escalation cohort was about 83% male with a mean age of around 64 years, ranging from about 23 to 85. Of the approximately 53 patients in dose escalation, about 20 had hepatocellular carcinoma, approximately 15 had melanoma, 9 had renal cell carcinoma and 9 had head and neck cancer. Intravenous ivuxolimab was administered to patients every 2 weeks at six dose levels: 0.01, 0.1, 0.3, 1.5, 3 and 10 mg/kg.

The CDR3 numbers 15 residues from cysteine through phenylalanine. The only DNA kept is the CDR3, 45 bases in frame from the first base. The germline V gene (reference sequence) sets CDR1 to MNHEY and CDR2 to SMNVEV. V and J are truncated by 4 bases and 3 bases respectively, leaving an intervening sequence of 10 bases. Patients with autoimmune disease history or receiving systemic immunosuppression were excluded from the trial. In every dose cohort, peripheral blood was drawn for TCR sequencing at baseline, cycle 4 day 1, and cycle 7 day 1. Samples came from an open-label, multicenter, first-in-human phase I dose-escalation trial of ivuxolimab. Adults with locally advanced or metastatic head and neck squamous cell, hepatocellular, melanoma or renal cell carcinoma were enrolled in the trial. Before TCR sequencing, CD4+ T cells and CD8+ T cells from peripheral blood were sorted into separate populations.

Points the paper makes about the study in general: Low levels of normalized T-cell clonal expansion were also seen in some patients who did not respond. After ivuxolimab, CD8+ T cells had more expanded clones than CD4+ T cells on average. Antigen specificity was not determined for the clonally expanded peripheral T cells. Clonal expansion of both CD4+ and CD8+ blood T cells was observed from baseline to week 6 at doses 0.1 to 3.0 mg/kg. In the 0.1-3.0 mg/kg groups, partial responders had among the lowest normalized peripheral clonal expansion, particularly in CD8+ T cells.

This clone was picked up a small number of times. No cognate antigen has been identified for it. No much larger clone is present one base from it, and per-base qualities are unavailable. Genomic DNA was isolated from the sorted cells so that the TCRbeta CDR3 region could be sequenced. The immunoSEQ Assay was used to sequence the TCRbeta CDR3 regions. In its TCRdb copy, this immuneACCESS table keeps in-frame sequences only and misses some clones. Where compared with another copy, unresolved V genes explain less than half of these, and the others have no known cause. This sample comprises just under 75,000 clones, around 90% of them detected only once. The top ten hold about 0.51% of the sample.

The chain couples TRBV27 to TRBJ2-6, with the D gene call left open. This sequence was found in an adult with an advanced solid tumor such as melanoma, head and neck, liver or kidney cancer. This material consisted of CD4+ or CD8+ T cells sorted from blood, taken in a trial of the OX40 agonist ivuxolimab. Here is the DNA: TGTGCCAGCAGTTCATGGATGGGTGGGGCCAACGTCCTGACTTTC. Translated, this gives CASSSWMGGANVLTF.